The next 22 T cell receptor beta chains were all read from a single sample in a study of T cell repertoires in cytomegalovirus infection. MiXCR, applied by TCRdb to the reads, yields one record per CDR3 protein. This table has approximately 500,000 distinct CDR3 sequences, roughly 12% appearing once. Sequenced sample: PBMCs. These receptor sequences come from a human donor in good health (CMV status not recorded). Some clones in this sample may be carry-over from other donors' samples.

Regarding this clonotype: A read error may be the cause here, since a much bigger clone is one base away. The V call is TRBV7-6, the J call TRBJ2-1; 8 bases match TRBD1. CDR1 is SGHVS and CDR2 is FNYEAQ in the germline V gene. This CDR3 is built from 14 residues. The V segment lost 10 bases and the J segment 1 base; nucleotides outside the gene matches: 6. CDR3 in amino acids: CANQGQGSYNEQFF. CDR3 DNA sequence: TGTGCCAACCAAGGACAGGGATCCTACAATGAGCAGTTCTTC.

About this clonotype itself: Relative to the germline gene, one junction end is altered; a read error may explain this. The chain couples TRBV5-4 to TRBJ2-7; TRBD2 matches 14 bases. The germline CDR1 and CDR2 sequences are SGHNT and YYREEE (reference sequence). The CDR3 covers 13 residues. The CDR3: CASSFTGTSGRDF. CDR3 nucleotide sequence: TGTGCCAGCAGCTTTACAGGGACTAGCGGGAGAGACTTC.

This clonotype was seen many times. V and J are TRBV24-1 and TRBJ2-1; 8 bases fit TRBD2. The CDR3 covers 16 residues. V gave up 0 bases and J gave up 7 bases; unmatched junction bases: 7. CDR1 and CDR2 from the germline V gene are KGHDR and SFDVKD. The DNA of the CDR3 is TGTGCCACCAGTGATTTGCACGGGAGGGCTGGGAATGAGCAGTTCTTC. Protein sequence: CATSDLHGRAGNEQFF.

The chain couples TRBV20-1 to TRBJ2-7; D may be TRBD1 (6 bases). The V gene's germline CDR1 is DFQATT and CDR2 SNEGSKA (reference sequence). The V end was cut by 6 bases, the J end by 5 bases, with 11 bases between. This CDR3 has 11 residues. The CDR3 loop is CSAVQGNEQYF. In DNA, the CDR3 is TGCAGTGCCGTCCAGGGGAACGAGCAGTACTTC.

This clonotype was counted between two and nine times. This sequence joins TRBV14 and TRBJ1-1; a weak D match, TRBD1 (5 bases). The germline V and J ends were trimmed by 3 bases and 1 base, with 9 bases remaining between them. Germline CDR1 reads SGHDN; CDR2 reads FVKESK. The CDR3 loop spans 14 amino acids. In DNA, the CDR3 is TGTGCCAGCAGCCACGGGGGAGCGAACACTGAAGCTTTCTTT. This codes for CASSHGGANTEAFF.

This clonotype has a handful of counts. The chain carries TRBV27 and TRBJ1-4; 7 bases map to TRBD1. V lost 5 bases to trimming and J lost 8 bases; unmatched junction nucleotides: 5. The CDR3 loop spans 13 amino acids. Germline assignment: CDR1 MNHEY and CDR2 SMNVEV (reference sequence). The CDR3 DNA follows: TGTGCCAGCAGTCGACAGGGAGGCGAAAAACTGTTTTTT. It codes for CASSRQGGEKLFF.

The J gene is TRBJ1-1, the V gene TRBV4-1; D is perhaps TRBD1 (5 bases). Trimming cost V 3 bases and J 10 bases, with 12 bases left between them. CDR1 is MGHRA, CDR2 YSYEKL, per germline. The CDR3 is made up of 12 amino acids. The CDR3 sequence: CASSHYQGLAFF. CDR3 bases: TGCGCCAGCAGCCACTATCAGGGTCTAGCTTTCTTT.

The sample holds many counts of this clonotype. The chain couples TRBV6-6 to TRBJ1-5; the D is unclear. Looked up from germline, CDR1 is MNHNY and CDR2 is SVGAGI (reference sequence). V dropped 2 bases and J dropped 7 bases, with 12 bases sitting between them. The length of the CDR3 is 14 residues. The CDR3 loop reads CASSYDTLSQPQHF. The CDR3 region has the DNA TGTGCCAGCAGTTACGACACTCTATCACAGCCCCAGCATTTT.

This clonotype occurred many times. The chain has TRBV20-1 and TRBJ2-3, with a possible D match to TRBD2 (5 bases). The CDR3 is 14 amino acids. The V and J ends lost 5 bases and 0 bases respectively, with 12 bases between them. Germline V gives CDR1 DFQATT, CDR2 SNEGSKA (reference sequence). In DNA form, the CDR3 reads TGCAGTGCTGCCAGAAGAGGGAGCACAGATACGCAGTATTTT. It codes for CSAARRGSTDTQYF.

This clonotype was counted ten times or more. The chain is built from TRBV12-3 or TRBV12-4 and TRBJ1-2, with D tentatively TRBD1 (6 bases). This CDR3 has 14 amino acids. The V end was cut by 5 bases, the J end by 7 bases, with 17 bases between. The CDR3 bases are TGTGCCAGCAGTCCACTGCCGAAGGGGGGTGGCTACACCTTC. Protein sequence: CASSPLPKGGGYTF.

This clonotype was observed many times. The gene calls are TRBV29-1 and TRBJ1-1; D uncertain. V lost 2 bases and J 4 bases, leaving 20 bases between the germline ends. The germline V gene has CDR1 SQVTM and CDR2 ANQGSEA. The CDR3 is made up of 16 amino acids. CDR3 sequence (DNA): TGCAGCGTTGAATATCCTGATCCGAGGAGGCTCACTGAAGCTTTCTTT. This translates into CSVEYPDPRRLTEAFF. Based on the CDR3 plus reference TRBV29-1 and TRBJ1-1, the full variable domain is SAVISQKPSRDICQRGTSLTIQCQVDSQVTMMFWYRQQPGQSLTLIATANQGSEATYESGFVIDKFPISRPNLTFSTLTVSNMSPEDSSIYLCSVEYPDPRRLTEAFFGQGTRLTVV.

Ten or more counts support this clonotype. The chain recombines TRBV15 with TRBJ1-1, with D perhaps matching TRBD1 (5 bases). CDR1 LNHNV and CDR2 YYDKDF come from the germline V gene (reference sequence). The CDR3 runs 17 residues. V lost 0 bases to trimming and J lost 3 bases, with 17 bases between them. The CDR3 DNA reads TGTGCCACCAGCAGAGATTGGGGGACCGAGGTAGACACTGAAGCTTTCTTT. Protein product: CATSRDWGTEVDTEAFF.

This clonotype appeared a few times. The chain has TRBV2 and TRBJ1-1; the D gene is possibly TRBD1 (6 bases). The CDR3 consists of 13 residues. The germline CDR1 and CDR2 sequences are SNHLY and FYNNEI. The ends were cut back, 5 bases at V and 6 bases at J, with 13 bases in the middle. The CDR3 sequence is CASSPGQISEAFF. The CDR3 DNA reads TGTGCCAGCAGTCCTGGACAGATATCTGAAGCTTTCTTT.

In this sample, this clonotype turned up many times. CDR3 DNA sequence: TGTGCCAGCAGTTACTCGGTGGGGGGCACTGAAGCTTTCTTT. It is translated as CASSYSVGGTEAFF. The rearrangement links TRBV6-5 to TRBJ1-1; tentatively, D is TRBD1 (5 bases). The V and J ends lost 0 bases and 4 bases respectively, with 9 bases between them. Per the germline V gene, CDR1 is MNHEY and CDR2 is SVGAGI. This CDR3 region has 14 residues.

This clonotype was detected many times. The rearrangement uses TRBV7-9 and TRBJ1-5; D is uncertain. This CDR3 comprises 16 residues. Germline V gene data show CDR1 as SEHNR and CDR2 as FQNEAQ (reference sequence). The V end was cut by 1 base, the J end by 1 base, with 11 bases between. CDR3: CASSLGYSGSNQPQHF. CDR3 nucleotide sequence: TGTGCCAGCAGCTTAGGTTACTCCGGGAGCAATCAGCCCCAGCATTTT.

This clonotype was recorded at least ten times. J is TRBJ2-1 and V is TRBV7-8; 9 bases agree with TRBD1. This CDR3 has 16 residues. After removal of 1 base from V and 0 bases from J, the junction contained 1 base not matched to a gene. Germline V CDR1 and CDR2: SGHVS, FQNEAQ. CDR3 nucleotide sequence: TGTGCCAGCAGCTTAGGGGACAGGGTCTCCTACAATGAGCAGTTCTTC. Its protein product is CASSLGDRVSYNEQFF.

The chain joins TRBV27 to TRBJ1-1; 10 bases line up with TRBD1. Germline CDR1 reads MNHEY; CDR2 reads SMNVEV (reference sequence). The CDR3 loop spans 16 amino acids. V shed 6 bases, J shed 0 bases, and the junction held 7 bases outside the gene matches. Here the CDR3 DNA reads TGTGCCAGCAGCCTCTCCGGGACAGGGGTGAACACTGAAGCTTTCTTT. It yields the protein CASSLSGTGVNTEAFF.

Details on this clonotype: A read error may explain this, as a much larger clone is one base away. This sequence joins TRBV10-3 and TRBJ1-6; D not certain. Germline V gives CDR1 ENHRY, CDR2 SYGVKD. The CDR3 is 12 residues long. CDR3 DNA: TGTGCCATCAGTGAGGCATCTTCACCCCACCACTTT. This translates into CAISEASSPHHF.

This clonotype showed up just a few times. V usage is TRBV6-1 and J usage is TRBJ2-3; D is possibly TRBD1 (5 bases). The length of the CDR3 is 15 residues. Germline CDR1 reads MNHNS; CDR2 reads SASEGT. Trimming cost V 1 base and J 0 bases, with 8 bases left between them. The CDR3, as DNA: TGTGCCAGCAGTGAAGACGACAGCAGCACAGATACGCAGTATTTT. Protein product: CASSEDDSSTDTQYF.

In its sample, this clonotype was seen many times. The gene calls are TRBV7-9 and TRBJ2-3, with D possibly TRBD2 on 5 matching bases. The CDR3 runs to 17 residues. The germline V and J ends were trimmed by 2 bases and 2 bases, with 17 bases remaining between them. Germline CDR1 is SEHNR and CDR2 is FQNEAQ (reference sequence). The CDR3 here is CASSLRDLSGFTDTQYF. The CDR3 DNA is TGTGCCAGCAGCTTAAGGGATCTGAGCGGATTCACAGATACGCAGTATTTT.

The CDR3 loop is CAIMGASGSVNEQFF. The CDR3 DNA reads TGTGCCATCATGGGGGCTAGCGGGAGTGTCAATGAGCAGTTCTTC. The rearrangement uses TRBV10-3 and TRBJ2-1; 10 nucleotides agree with TRBD2. There are 15 residues in the CDR3. Germline trimming cut 7 bases from V and 6 bases from J; bases unmatched to any gene: 9. Germline V gene lookup returns CDR1 ENHRY and CDR2 SYGVKD.

This clonotype was found a few times. The chain recombines TRBV20-1 with TRBJ2-5; 12 nucleotides line up with TRBD2. Trimming took 5 bases from V and 5 from J; bases not matched to a gene: 6. The CDR3 consists of 14 residues. Germline-derived CDR1 and CDR2 are DFQATT and SNEGSKA (reference sequence). CDR3 amino acids: CSAFQTSGSETQYF. For the CDR3, the DNA is TGCAGTGCTTTCCAGACTAGCGGGAGCGAGACCCAGTACTTC.